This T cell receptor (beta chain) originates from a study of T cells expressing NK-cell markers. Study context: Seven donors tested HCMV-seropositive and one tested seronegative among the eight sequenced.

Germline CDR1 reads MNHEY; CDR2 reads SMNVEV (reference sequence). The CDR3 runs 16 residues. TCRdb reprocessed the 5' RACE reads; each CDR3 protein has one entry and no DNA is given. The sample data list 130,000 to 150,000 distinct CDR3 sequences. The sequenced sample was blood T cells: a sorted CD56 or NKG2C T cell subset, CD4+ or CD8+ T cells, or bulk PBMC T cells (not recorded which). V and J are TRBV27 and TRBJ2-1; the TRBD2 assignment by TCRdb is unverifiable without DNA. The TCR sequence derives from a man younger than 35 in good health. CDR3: CASMGGGLAVYNEQFF.